This section outlines one T cell receptor beta chain sequence together with its context. Samples underwent the assay at deep level. The protocol was immunoSEQ multiplex PCR, while the TCRdb copy is restricted to in-frame clones and leaves out a portion. The sample holds some 1,400,000 clones; roughly 96% are singletons and the top ten take approximately 1.2%. J gave up 4 bases and V 4 bases, and 4 bases lay outside the gene matches. CDR3 length: 15 residues. Germline values: CDR1 SGDLS, CDR2 YYNGEE. The data originate from a study of shared clonotypes between healthy human individuals. Study-level background: Those who served as donors were a couple of women and three men between the ages of 18 and 49.

Researchers partitioned CD4+ cells into CD45RA+ naive and CD45RA-negative memory subsets. The chain employs TRBV9 and TRBJ2-1; 11 positions agree with TRBD2. This TCR derives from a man younger than 45 in good health. The sequencing sample was made of naive CD4+ T cells sorted from blood. Specified subset: CD45RA+ positively selected. CDR3 nucleotides: TGTGCCAGCAGCCCGGGACTAGCGGATTACAATGAGCAGTTCTTC. This gives the protein CASSPGLADYNEQFF.